This T cell receptor beta chain is from a study of human T cells and chemical hapten exposure. V shed 5 bases and J 4 bases; nucleotides not matched to a gene: 3. Germline V gene sequence: CDR1 SGHTA, CDR2 FQGTGA. The CDR3 extends over 14 amino acids. The library put unique molecular identifiers onto individual cDNA molecules. TCRdb processed the 5' RACE reads anew with MiXCR; each CDR3 protein has one entry. The sample includes 81,000 or so distinct CDR3 sequences, about 8% seen only once; the top ten take about 2.2%. Worth noting for this clonotype: The antigen remains undetermined.

Extraction yielded total RNA from whole blood (unfractionated). Study-wide findings and caveats: Sensitizing with DPC caused no change in TCRs above 1 in 1000 frequency.

The clonotype originates from a male donor in good health. The chain links TRBV7-3 to TRBJ1-2; TRBD1 matches at 11 bases. CDR3 loop: CASSDGTGGYGYTF. CDR3 coding DNA: TGTGCCAGCAGCGACGGGACAGGGGGCTATGGCTACACCTTC.